What follows are 17 T cell receptor beta chains derived from one specimen sequenced in a study of blood T cell repertoires in COVID-19. The protocol was immunoSEQ multiplex PCR, while the TCRdb copy is restricted to in-frame clones and leaves out a portion. The sample shows roughly 48,000 clones, just over 90% of them seen only once. Sequencing input: peripheral blood. These receptors all come from a man between 60 and 75 years old with COVID-19, enrolled during active disease.

This chain's CDR3 is CASSPTRVNSGETQYF. The CDR3 DNA reads TGTGCCAGTAGTCCAACCAGGGTTAACAGCGGGGAGACCCAGTACTTC. The chain combines TRBV19 with TRBJ2-5, with a possible D match to TRBD2 (6 bases). The CDR3 is 16 residues long. V lost 5 bases, J lost 5 bases, and 21 bases lay in between. Looked up from germline, CDR1 is LNHDA and CDR2 is SQIVND (reference sequence). Drawing the rest from reference TRBV19 and TRBJ2-5, the complete variable domain is DGGITQSPKYLFRKEGQNVTLSCEQNLNHDAMYWYRQDPGQGLRLIYYSQIVNDFQKGDIAEGYSVSREKKESFPLTVTSAQKNPTAFYLCASSPTRVNSGETQYFGPGTRLLVL.

The chain combines TRBV5-1 with TRBJ1-3; TRBD1 agrees at 10 bases. CDR1 and CDR2 from the germline V gene are SGHRS and YFSETQ. CDR3 length: 16 amino acids. J was trimmed by 4 bases and V by 0 bases; bases with no gene match: 4. The CDR3 region has the DNA TGCGCCAGCAGCTTGGACGACAGGGGGCCCGGAAACACCATATATTTT. The encoded protein is CASSLDDRGPGNTIYF.

The rearrangement links TRBV18 to TRBJ1-5; TRBD1 agrees at 9 bases. Germline V CDR1 and CDR2: KGHSH, LQKENI. This CDR3 is 16 amino acids long. Germline trimming cut 3 bases from V and 3 bases from J; bases unmatched to any gene: 6. The CDR3 bases are TGTGCCAGCTCACCGTCCGGGACAGGGACCAATCAGCCCCAGCATTTT. This gives the protein CASSPSGTGTNQPQHF.

CDR3 amino acids: CASSDLCPGLPNTEAFF. Written as DNA, the CDR3 is TGTGCCAGCAGTGATTTGTGCCCGGGACTACCGAACACTGAAGCTTTCTTT. The rearrangement joins TRBV25-1 to TRBJ1-1; tentative D call: TRBD1 (5 bases). The germline V gene has CDR1 MGHDK and CDR2 SYGVNS. The CDR3 covers 17 residues. V was trimmed by 3 bases and J by 1 base, leaving 18 bases between them.

This clone turned up a few times. The chain has TRBV5-6 and TRBJ1-2; D remains unclear. V was shortened by 2 bases and J by 7 bases, with 6 bases between the two germline ends. The CDR3 runs 11 residues. Germline-derived CDR1 and CDR2 are SGHDT and YYEEEE. CDR3 sequence: CASSFSSGYTF. Written as DNA, the CDR3 is TGTGCCAGCAGCTTTAGTAGTGGCTACACCTTC.

CDR3 amino acids: CASSPRRQYSYEQYF. The CDR3 DNA reads as TGTGCCAGCAGCCCCCGACGACAGTACTCCTACGAGCAGTACTTC. J is TRBJ2-7 and V is TRBV6-2 or TRBV6-3, with D perhaps matching TRBD1 (5 bases). V was clipped by 6 bases and J by 0 bases, with 15 bases between them. The CDR3 covers 15 residues. In germline, CDR1 is MNHEY, CDR2 SVGEGT.

The V and J genes are TRBV9 and TRBJ1-6, with 9 bases that match TRBD1. This CDR3 comprises 15 residues. Germline CDR1 reads SGDLS; CDR2 reads YYNGEE. V was clipped by 0 bases and J by 7 bases; unmatched bases: 2. In DNA form, the CDR3 reads TGTGCCAGCAGCGTAGCGGGACAGGGAAATTCACCCCTCCACTTT. Its translation is CASSVAGQGNSPLHF.

The rearrangement joins TRBV6-5 to TRBJ1-2; 7 nucleotides line up with TRBD1. CDR3 length: 15 amino acids. Germline CDR1 is MNHEY and CDR2 is SVGAGI. The J segment lost 8 bases and the V segment lost 4 bases, leaving 13 bases of the junction unmatched. DNA of the CDR3: TGTGCCAGCAGTTTAGTGCGACAGGGATATATAGGCTACACCTTC. This sequence encodes CASSLVRQGYIGYTF.

The rearrangement uses TRBV7-2 and TRBJ2-1, with 9 positions matching TRBD2. CDR1 is SGHTA and CDR2 is FQGNSA in the germline V gene. The CDR3 is 14 amino acids. The trim removed 1 base at V and 8 bases at J, leaving 3 bases unmatched. CDR3 residues: CASSLGLAAYEQFF. CDR3 in DNA: TGTGCCAGCAGCTTAGGACTAGCGGCCTATGAGCAGTTCTTC.

The chain is built from TRBV5-4 and TRBJ1-4; no reliable D call. Germline V CDR1 and CDR2: SGHNT, YYREEE (reference sequence). The CDR3 covers 14 residues. V was clipped by 4 bases and J by 5 bases, with 12 bases between them. The CDR3 reads CASSAGGTNEKLFF. DNA of the CDR3: TGTGCCAGCAGCGCCGGAGGCACCAATGAAAAACTGTTTTTT.

Only one count was recorded for this clone. The V and J genes are TRBV6-6 and TRBJ2-1, with 8 bases aligning to TRBD2. This CDR3 comprises 13 residues. CDR1 is MNHNY, CDR2 SVGAGI, per germline (reference sequence). J lost 10 bases, V lost 5 bases, and 7 bases had no gene match. This chain's CDR3 is CASSGLASGEQFF. In DNA form, the CDR3 reads TGTGCCAGCAGTGGACTAGCATCGGGCGAGCAGTTCTTC.

V is TRBV19 and J is TRBJ2-6; unclear D gene. The CDR3 has 15 amino acids. Germline-derived CDR1 and CDR2 are LNHDA and SQIVND (reference sequence). Trimming left V 3 bases short and J 0 bases short, with 6 bases between. The CDR3 region is CASSMRSSGANVLTF. The CDR3 nucleotides are TGTGCCAGTAGTATGAGAAGCTCTGGGGCCAACGTCCTGACTTTC.

This chain uses TRBV7-9 with TRBJ2-7; 9 bases are shared with TRBD2. With 5 bases clipped from V and 5 bases from J, the junction kept 10 bases outside the gene matches. There are 15 residues in the CDR3. Germline CDR1 and CDR2: SEHNR and FQNEAQ (reference sequence). In nucleotides, the CDR3 is TGTGCCAGCAGCCAACGCGGGGGGGCTGGGGACGAGCAGTACTTC. Its protein is CASSQRGGAGDEQYF.

The J gene is TRBJ1-6, the V gene TRBV28; 7 nucleotides match TRBD1. This CDR3 spans 16 amino acids. Germline-derived CDR1 and CDR2 are MDHEN and SYDVKM. Trimming took 6 bases from V and 9 from J; bases not matched to a gene: 14. DNA for the CDR3: TGTGCCAGCAGCTCCACTGGACAGGCCGGAGGTTCACCCCTCCACTTT. Its protein product is CASSSTGQAGGSPLHF.

CDR3 DNA sequence: TGCGCCAGCAGCCAAGATGAGACAGGGGGCGGGCGCAATCAGCCCCAGCATTTT. This sequence encodes CASSQDETGGGRNQPQHF. V gene TRBV4-1 combines with J gene TRBJ1-5; 10 nucleotides match TRBD1. V dropped 0 bases and J dropped 2; count of bases not matched to a gene: 7. The germline CDR1 and CDR2 sequences are MGHRA and YSYEKL. The CDR3 runs to 18 residues.

The chain joins TRBV5-1 to TRBJ1-6, with 9 nucleotides matching TRBD1. CDR1 and CDR2 from the germline V gene are SGHRS and YFSETQ. The CDR3 loop spans 15 amino acids. J gave up 10 bases and V 4 bases, and 9 bases lay outside the gene matches. The CDR3 DNA follows: TGCGCCAGCAGCCCGGGACAGGGAAGAGGGTCACCCCTCCACTTT. Encoded protein: CASSPGQGRGSPLHF.

This chain connects TRBV7-3 to TRBJ1-2, with 11 nucleotides matching TRBD1. Germline V gene data show CDR1 as SGHTA and CDR2 as FQGTGA. J gave up 3 bases and V 5 bases, and 8 bases lay outside the gene matches. The CDR3 has 16 amino acids. Here the CDR3 DNA reads TGTGCCAGCAGCAGAGGCGGACAGGGGGCAGACTATGGCTACACCTTC. Protein product: CASSRGGQGADYGYTF.